The clone carrying this TCR beta chain was recorded once. Its antigen is still unknown. The data derive from a study of shared clonotypes between healthy human individuals. The V gene end was trimmed by 5 bases and the J gene end by 6 bases; junction bases not matched to a gene: 8. The CDR3 has 14 residues. Germline lookup yields CDR1 MGHDK and CDR2 SYGVNS. Donors included only healthy HIV-negative adults lacking recent acute infections or vaccinations. Splitting of each subset's genomic DNA was done evenly across several immunoSEQ plates. Original analysis: Junction-only immunoSEQ sequences carried no quality scores, so filtering differed. The protocol was immunoSEQ multiplex PCR, while the TCRdb copy is restricted to in-frame clones and leaves out a portion. That table furnishes V, J and clone size, whereas the DNA furnished D and trimming. Here the sample spans approximately 980,000 clones, over 75% being singletons.

Study-level findings and limits: Memory subsets generally showed smaller estimated richness than naive subsets did.

This chain links TRBV25-1 with TRBJ2-7; 9 nucleotides match TRBD1. The sequence was collected from a young man in good health. Specimen: memory CD4+ T cells sorted from blood. The subset was: CD45RA-negative fraction. In DNA form, the CDR3 reads TGTGCCAGCAGTAACCGGACAGGGGCGGTCGAGCAGTACTTC. This codes for CASSNRTGAVEQYF.